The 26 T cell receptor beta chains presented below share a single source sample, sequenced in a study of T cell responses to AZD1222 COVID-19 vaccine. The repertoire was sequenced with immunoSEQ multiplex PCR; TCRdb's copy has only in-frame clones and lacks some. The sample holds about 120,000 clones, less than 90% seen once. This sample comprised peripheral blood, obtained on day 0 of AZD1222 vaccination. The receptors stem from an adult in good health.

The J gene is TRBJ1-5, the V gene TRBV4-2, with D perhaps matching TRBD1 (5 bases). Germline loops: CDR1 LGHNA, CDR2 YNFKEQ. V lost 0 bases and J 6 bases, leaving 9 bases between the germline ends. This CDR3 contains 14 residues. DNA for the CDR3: TGTGCCAGCAGCCAAGATCGAGGGGCTCAGCCCCAGCATTTT. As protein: CASSQDRGAQPQHF.

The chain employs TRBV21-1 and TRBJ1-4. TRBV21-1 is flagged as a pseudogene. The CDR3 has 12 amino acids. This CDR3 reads CASSPRDEKLFF. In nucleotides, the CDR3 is TGTGCCAGCAGCCCCCGGGATGAAAAACTGTTTTTT.

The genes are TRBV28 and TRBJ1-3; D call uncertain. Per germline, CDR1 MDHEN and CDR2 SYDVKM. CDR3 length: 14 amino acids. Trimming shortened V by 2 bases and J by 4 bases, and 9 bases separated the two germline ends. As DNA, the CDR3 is TGTGCCAGCAGTTTAGGTGGGGAGGGAAACACCATATATTTT. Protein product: CASSLGGEGNTIYF.

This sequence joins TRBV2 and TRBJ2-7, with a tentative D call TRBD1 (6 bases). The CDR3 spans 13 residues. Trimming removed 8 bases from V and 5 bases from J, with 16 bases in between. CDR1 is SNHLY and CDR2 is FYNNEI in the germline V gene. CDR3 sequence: CASLGRDTDEQYF. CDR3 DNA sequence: TGTGCCAGCCTAGGTAGGGACACAGACGAGCAGTACTTC. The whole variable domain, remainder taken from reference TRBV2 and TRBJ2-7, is EPEVTQTPSHQVTQMGQEVILRCVPISNHLYFYWYRQILGQKVEFLVSFYNNEISEKSEIFDDQFSVERPDGSNFTLKIRSTKLEDSAMYFCASLGRDTDEQYFGPGTRLTVT.

CDR3 bases: TGCAGCGTTGGGAGGGACGGCAGCTCCGGGGGCTACACCTTC. It is translated as CSVGRDGSSGGYTF. This rearrangement joins TRBV29-1 to TRBJ1-2; D is perhaps TRBD1 (5 bases). Germline lookup yields CDR1 SQVTM and CDR2 ANQGSEA. CDR3 length: 14 residues. Trimming shortened V by 4 bases and J by 8 bases, and 20 bases separated the two germline ends.

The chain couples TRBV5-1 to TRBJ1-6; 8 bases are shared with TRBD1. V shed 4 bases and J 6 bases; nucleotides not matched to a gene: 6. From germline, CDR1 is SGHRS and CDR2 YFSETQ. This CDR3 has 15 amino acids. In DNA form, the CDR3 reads TGCGCCAGCAGCCCCGGACAGGGTTCTAATTCACCCCTCCACTTT. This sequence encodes CASSPGQGSNSPLHF.

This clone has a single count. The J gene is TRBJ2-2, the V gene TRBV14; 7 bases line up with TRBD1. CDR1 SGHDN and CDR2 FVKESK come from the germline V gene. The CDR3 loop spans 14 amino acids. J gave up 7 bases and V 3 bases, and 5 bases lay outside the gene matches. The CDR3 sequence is CASSQKTGSGELFF. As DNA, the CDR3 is TGTGCCAGCAGCCAGAAGACAGGGAGCGGGGAGCTGTTTTTT.

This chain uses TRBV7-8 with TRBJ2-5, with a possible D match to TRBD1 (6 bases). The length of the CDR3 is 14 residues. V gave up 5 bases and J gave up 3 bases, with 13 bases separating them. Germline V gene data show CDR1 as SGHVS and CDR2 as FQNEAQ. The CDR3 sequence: CASSIGSGEETQYF. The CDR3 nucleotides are TGTGCCAGCAGCATAGGATCAGGGGAAGAGACCCAGTACTTC.

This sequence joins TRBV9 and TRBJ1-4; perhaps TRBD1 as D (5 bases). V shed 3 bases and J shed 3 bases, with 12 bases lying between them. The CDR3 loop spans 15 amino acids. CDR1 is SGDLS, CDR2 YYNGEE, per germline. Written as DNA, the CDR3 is TGTGCCAGCAGCGCTCCAGGGTCTGCTAATGAAAAACTGTTTTTT. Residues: CASSAPGSANEKLFF.

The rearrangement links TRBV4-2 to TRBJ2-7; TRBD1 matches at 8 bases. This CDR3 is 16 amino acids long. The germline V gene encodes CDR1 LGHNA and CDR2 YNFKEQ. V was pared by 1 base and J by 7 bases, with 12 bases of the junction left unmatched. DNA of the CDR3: TGTGCCAGCAGCCAAGGAGTGGGTCAGGGGGCGGAGGAGCAGTACTTC. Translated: CASSQGVGQGAEEQYF.

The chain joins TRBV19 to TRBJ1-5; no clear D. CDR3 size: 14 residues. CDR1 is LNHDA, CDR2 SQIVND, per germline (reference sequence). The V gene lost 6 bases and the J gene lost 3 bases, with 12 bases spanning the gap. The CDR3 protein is CASRYRADNQPQHF. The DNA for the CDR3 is TGTGCCAGTAGGTACAGAGCCGACAATCAGCCCCAGCATTTT.

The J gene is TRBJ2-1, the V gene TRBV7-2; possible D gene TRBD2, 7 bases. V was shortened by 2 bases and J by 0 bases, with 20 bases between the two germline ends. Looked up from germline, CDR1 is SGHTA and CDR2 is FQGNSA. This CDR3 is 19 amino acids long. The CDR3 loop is CASSLREGDGSISYNEQFF. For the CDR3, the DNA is TGTGCCAGCAGCTTAAGGGAGGGGGACGGGTCAATCTCCTACAATGAGCAGTTCTTC.

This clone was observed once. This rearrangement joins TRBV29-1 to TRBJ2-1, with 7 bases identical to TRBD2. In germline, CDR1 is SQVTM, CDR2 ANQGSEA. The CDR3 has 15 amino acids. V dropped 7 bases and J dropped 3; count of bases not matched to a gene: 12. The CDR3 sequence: CSGWEGLLNYNEQFF. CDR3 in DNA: TGCAGCGGATGGGAGGGACTACTGAACTACAATGAGCAGTTCTTC.

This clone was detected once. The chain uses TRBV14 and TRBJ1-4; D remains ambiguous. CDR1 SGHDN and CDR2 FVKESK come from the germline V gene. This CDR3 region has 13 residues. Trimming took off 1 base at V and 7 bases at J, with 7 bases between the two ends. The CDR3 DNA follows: TGTGCCAGCAGCCAAGTGCGGGCTGAAAAACTGTTTTTT. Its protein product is CASSQVRAEKLFF. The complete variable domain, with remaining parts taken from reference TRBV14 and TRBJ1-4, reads EAGVTQFPSHSVIEKGQTVTLRCDPISGHDNLYWYRRVMGKEIKFLLHFVKESKQDESGMPNNRFLAERTGGTYSTLKVQPAELEDSGVYFCASSQVRAEKLFFGSGTQLSVL.

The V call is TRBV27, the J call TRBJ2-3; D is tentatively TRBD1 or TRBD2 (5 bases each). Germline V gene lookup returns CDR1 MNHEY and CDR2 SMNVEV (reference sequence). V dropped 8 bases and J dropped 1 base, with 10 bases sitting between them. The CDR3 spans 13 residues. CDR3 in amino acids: CASGTWGTDTQYF. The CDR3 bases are TGTGCCAGCGGGACCTGGGGCACAGATACGCAGTATTTT.

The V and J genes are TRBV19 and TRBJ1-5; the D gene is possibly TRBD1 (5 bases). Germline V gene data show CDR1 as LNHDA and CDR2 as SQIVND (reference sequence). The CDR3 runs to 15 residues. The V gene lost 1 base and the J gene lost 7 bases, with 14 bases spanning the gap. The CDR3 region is CASSIATRGRQPQHF. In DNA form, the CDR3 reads TGTGCCAGTAGTATAGCGACACGGGGGAGGCAGCCCCAGCATTTT.

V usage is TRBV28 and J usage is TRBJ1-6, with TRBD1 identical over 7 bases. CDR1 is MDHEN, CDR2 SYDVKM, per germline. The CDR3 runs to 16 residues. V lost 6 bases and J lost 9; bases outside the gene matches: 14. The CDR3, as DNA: TGTGCCAGCAGCCCCCCCCAGGGGGTGGGTAGTTCACCCCTCCACTTT. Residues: CASSPPQGVGSSPLHF.

The CDR3 bases are TGTGCCAGCAGTTTTTCAGGTTACACTGAAGCTTTCTTT. Amino acids: CASSFSGYTEAFF. This chain links TRBV12-3 or TRBV12-4 with TRBJ1-1; no reliable D call. CDR3 length: 13 amino acids. Trimming took 3 bases from V and 3 from J, leaving 8 bases between them.

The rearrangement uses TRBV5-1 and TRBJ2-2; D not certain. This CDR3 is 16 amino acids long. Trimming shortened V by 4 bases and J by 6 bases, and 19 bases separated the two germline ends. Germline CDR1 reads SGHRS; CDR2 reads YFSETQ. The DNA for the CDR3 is TGCGCCAGCAGCGCCACACTTGGGGTCCTGTCCGGGGAGCTGTTTTTT. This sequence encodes CASSATLGVLSGELFF.

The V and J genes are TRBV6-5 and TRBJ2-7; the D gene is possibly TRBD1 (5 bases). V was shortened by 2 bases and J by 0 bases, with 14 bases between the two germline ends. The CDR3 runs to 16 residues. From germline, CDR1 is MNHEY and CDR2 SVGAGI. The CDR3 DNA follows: TGTGCCAGCAGTTACGGGCCTAGGGGTTTCTCCTACGAGCAGTACTTC. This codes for CASSYGPRGFSYEQYF.

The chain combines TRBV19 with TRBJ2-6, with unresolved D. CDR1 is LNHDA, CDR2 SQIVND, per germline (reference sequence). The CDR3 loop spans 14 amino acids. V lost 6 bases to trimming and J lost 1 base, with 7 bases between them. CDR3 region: CASRHLSGANVLTF. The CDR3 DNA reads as TGTGCCAGTAGACACCTATCTGGGGCCAACGTCCTGACTTTC.

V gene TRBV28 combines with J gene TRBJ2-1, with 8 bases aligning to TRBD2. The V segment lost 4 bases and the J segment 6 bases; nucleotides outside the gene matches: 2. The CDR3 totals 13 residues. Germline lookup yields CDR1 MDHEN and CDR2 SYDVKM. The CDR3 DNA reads TGTGCCAGCAGTTGGCGGGAGGTCAATGAGCAGTTCTTC. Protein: CASSWREVNEQFF.

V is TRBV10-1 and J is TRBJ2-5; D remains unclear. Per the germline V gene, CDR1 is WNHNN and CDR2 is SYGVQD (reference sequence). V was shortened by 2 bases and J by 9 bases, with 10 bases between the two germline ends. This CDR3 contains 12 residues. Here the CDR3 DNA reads TGCGCCAGCAGTGAGGGGATTCGGCCCCAGTACTTC. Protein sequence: CASSEGIRPQYF.

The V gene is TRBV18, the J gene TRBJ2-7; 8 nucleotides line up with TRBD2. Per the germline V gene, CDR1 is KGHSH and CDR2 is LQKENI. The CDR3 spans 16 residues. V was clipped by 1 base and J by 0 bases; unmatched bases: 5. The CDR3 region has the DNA TGTGCCAGCTCACCACGGTTAGCGGGGAGCTCCTACGAGCAGTACTTC. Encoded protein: CASSPRLAGSSYEQYF.

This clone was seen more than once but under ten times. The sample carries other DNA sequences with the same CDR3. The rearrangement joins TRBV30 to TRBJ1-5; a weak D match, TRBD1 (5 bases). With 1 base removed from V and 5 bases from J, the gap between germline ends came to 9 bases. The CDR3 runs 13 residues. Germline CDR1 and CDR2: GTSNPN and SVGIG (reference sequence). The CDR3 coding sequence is TGTGCCTGGAGTGGGGGAGGGGATCAGCCCCAGCATTTT. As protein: CAWSGGGDQPQHF.

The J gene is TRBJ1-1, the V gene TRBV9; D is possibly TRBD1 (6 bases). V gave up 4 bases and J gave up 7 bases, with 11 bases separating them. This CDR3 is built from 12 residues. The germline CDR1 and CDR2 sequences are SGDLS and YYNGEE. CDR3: CASSRRGGEAFF. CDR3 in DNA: TGTGCCAGCAGCCGCAGAGGGGGTGAAGCTTTCTTT.